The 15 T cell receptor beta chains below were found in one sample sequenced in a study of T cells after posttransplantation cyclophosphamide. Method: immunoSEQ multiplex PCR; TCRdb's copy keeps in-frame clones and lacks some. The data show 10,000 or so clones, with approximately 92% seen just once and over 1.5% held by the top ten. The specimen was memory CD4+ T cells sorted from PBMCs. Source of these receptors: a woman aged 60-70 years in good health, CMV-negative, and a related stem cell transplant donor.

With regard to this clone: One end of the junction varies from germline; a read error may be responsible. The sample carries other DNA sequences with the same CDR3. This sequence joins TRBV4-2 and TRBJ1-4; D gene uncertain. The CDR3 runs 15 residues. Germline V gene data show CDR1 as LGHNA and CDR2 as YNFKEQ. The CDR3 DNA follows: TGTGCCAGCAGCCAAGACCTGGGGAGGATCAAAAAACTGTTTTTC. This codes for CASSQDLGRIKKLFF.

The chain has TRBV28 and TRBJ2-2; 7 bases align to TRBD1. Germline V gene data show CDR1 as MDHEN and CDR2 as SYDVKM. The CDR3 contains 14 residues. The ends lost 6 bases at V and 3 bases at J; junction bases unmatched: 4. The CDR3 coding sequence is TGTGCCAGCAGCGAGACAGGGTACACCGGGGAGCTGTTTTTT. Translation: CASSETGYTGELFF.

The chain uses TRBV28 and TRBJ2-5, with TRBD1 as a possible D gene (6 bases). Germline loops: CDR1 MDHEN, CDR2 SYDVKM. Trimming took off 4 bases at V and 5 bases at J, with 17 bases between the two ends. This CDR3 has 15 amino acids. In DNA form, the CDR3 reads TGTGCCAGCAGTTCCCCAGGGGTAGGGGGTGAGACCCAGTACTTC. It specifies CASSSPGVGGETQYF.

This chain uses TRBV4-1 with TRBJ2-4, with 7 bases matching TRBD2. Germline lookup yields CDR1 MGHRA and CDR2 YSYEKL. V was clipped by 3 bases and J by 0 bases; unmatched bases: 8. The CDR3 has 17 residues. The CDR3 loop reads CASSQIRLAVAKNIQYF. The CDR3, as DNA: TGCGCCAGCAGCCAGATAAGACTAGCTGTAGCCAAAAACATTCAGTACTTC.

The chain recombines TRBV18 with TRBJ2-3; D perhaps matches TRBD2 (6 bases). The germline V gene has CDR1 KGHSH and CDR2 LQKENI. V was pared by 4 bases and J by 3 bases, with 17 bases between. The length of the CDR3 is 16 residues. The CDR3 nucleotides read TGTGCCAGCTCACAACTAATAGCGGTGCAAACAGATACGCAGTATTTT. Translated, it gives CASSQLIAVQTDTQYF.

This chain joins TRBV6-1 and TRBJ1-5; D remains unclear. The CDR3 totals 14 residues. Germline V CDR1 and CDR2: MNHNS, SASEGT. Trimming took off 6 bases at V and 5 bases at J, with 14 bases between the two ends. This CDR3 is CASRGTGIHQPQHF. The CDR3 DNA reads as TGTGCCAGCAGAGGTACGGGAATCCATCAGCCCCAGCATTTT.

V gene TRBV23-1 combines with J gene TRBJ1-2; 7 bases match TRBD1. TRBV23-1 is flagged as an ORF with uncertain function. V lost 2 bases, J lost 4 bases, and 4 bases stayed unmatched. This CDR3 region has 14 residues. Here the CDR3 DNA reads TGCGCCAGCAGTCAACCGGACAGGTCCTATGGCTACACCTTC. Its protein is CASSQPDRSYGYTF.

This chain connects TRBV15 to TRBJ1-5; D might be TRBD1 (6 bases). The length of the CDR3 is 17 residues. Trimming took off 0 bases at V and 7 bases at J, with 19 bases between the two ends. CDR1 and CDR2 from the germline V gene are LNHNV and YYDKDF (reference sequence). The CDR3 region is CATSRDRTGDKGQPQHF. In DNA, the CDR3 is TGTGCCACCAGCAGAGATCGAACCGGGGACAAAGGCCAGCCCCAGCATTTT.

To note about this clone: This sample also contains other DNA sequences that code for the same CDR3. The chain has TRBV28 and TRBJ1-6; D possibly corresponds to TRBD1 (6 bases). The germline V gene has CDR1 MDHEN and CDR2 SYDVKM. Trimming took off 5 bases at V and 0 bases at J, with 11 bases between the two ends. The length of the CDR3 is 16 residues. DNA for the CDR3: TGTGCCAGCAGTAAACCCAGGGGCTCCTATAATTCACCCCTCCACTTT. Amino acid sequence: CASSKPRGSYNSPLHF.

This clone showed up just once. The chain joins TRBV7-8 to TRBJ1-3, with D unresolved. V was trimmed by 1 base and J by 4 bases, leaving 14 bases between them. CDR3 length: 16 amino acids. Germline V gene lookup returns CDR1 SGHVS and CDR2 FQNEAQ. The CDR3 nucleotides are TGTGCCAGCAGCTTAGAGGGAGGGTGGGTCGGAAACACCATATATTTT. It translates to CASSLEGGWVGNTIYF.

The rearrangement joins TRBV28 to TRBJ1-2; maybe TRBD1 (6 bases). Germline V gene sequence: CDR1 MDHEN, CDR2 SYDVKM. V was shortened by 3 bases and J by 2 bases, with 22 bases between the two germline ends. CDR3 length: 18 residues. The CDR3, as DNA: TGTGCCAGCAGTTTTTTGGGCGTAGAAGGGGGAGGGAACTATGGCTACACCTTC. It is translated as CASSFLGVEGGGNYGYTF.

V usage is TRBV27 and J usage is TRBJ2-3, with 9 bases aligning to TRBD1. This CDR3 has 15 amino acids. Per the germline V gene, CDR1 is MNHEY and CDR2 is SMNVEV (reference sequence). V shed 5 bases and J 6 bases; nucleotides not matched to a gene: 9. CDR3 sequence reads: CASSPGTGYVDTQYF. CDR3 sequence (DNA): TGTGCCAGCAGTCCAGGGACAGGGTATGTGGATACGCAGTATTTT.

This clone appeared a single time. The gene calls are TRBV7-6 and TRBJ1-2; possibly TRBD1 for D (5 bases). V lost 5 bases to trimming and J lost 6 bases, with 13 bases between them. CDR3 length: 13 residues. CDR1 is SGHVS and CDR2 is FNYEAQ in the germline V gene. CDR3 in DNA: TGTGCCAGCAGCCCCGGGGGTTCGCATGGCTACACCTTC. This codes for CASSPGGSHGYTF.

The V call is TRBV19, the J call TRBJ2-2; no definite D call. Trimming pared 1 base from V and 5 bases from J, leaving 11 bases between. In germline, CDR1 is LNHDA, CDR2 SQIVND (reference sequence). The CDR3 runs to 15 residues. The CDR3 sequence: CASSIASALTGELFF. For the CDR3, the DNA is TGTGCCAGTAGTATAGCTTCCGCACTTACCGGGGAGCTGTTTTTT.

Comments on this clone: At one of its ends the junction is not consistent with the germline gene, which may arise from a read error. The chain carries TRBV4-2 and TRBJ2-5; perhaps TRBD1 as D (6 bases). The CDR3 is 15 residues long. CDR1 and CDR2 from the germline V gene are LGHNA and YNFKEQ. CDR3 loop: CASSQVPRAGDRRDF. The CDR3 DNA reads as TGTGCCAGCAGCCAAGTTCCCCGGGCAGGGGACCGCCGGGACTTC.